These 14 T cell receptor beta chains originate from one sample sequenced in a study of follicular helper T cells after annual influenza vaccination. The time point is: 2014-2015 season, pre-vaccination. Data came from immunoSEQ multiplex PCR; TCRdb stores just in-frame clones and leaves some out. The repertoire consists of 28,000 or so clones, with 80% to 90% occurring once and the leading ten covering about 1.2%. The sequenced sample was CXCR5+ CD38- circulating T follicular helper cells from blood, obtained on the day of influenza vaccination. The subset here: circulating Tfh, non-naive CD4+CXCR5+PD-1+ (ICOS+CD38+ or ICOS-CD38-). The origin of the receptors is an adult who received the influenza vaccine.

The chain joins TRBV11-3 to TRBJ2-5; 7 nucleotides line up with TRBD2. V lost 5 bases and J lost 2; bases outside the gene matches: 2. The germline V gene has CDR1 SGHNT and CDR2 YENEEA. The CDR3 runs to 13 residues. CDR3 loop: CASSPGGQETQYF. CDR3 DNA: TGTGCCAGCAGCCCGGGGGGACAAGAGACCCAGTACTTC.

The chain carries TRBV4-2 and TRBJ2-7, with 13 bases fitting TRBD2. The CDR3 is 19 amino acids. The junction had 17 bases not matched to a gene; V was cut back by 5 bases and J by 4 bases. Germline lookup yields CDR1 LGHNA and CDR2 YNFKEQ. The CDR3 protein is CASSTLTSGRRGGGYEQYF. For the CDR3, the DNA is TGTGCCAGCAGCACCCTGACTAGCGGGAGGAGAGGGGGTGGGTACGAGCAGTACTTC.

This rearrangement joins TRBV5-1 to TRBJ2-5; a possible D gene is TRBD1 (7 bases). Germline V gene data show CDR1 as SGHRS and CDR2 as YFSETQ. The CDR3 is made up of 16 amino acids. With 4 bases removed from V and 0 bases from J, the gap between germline ends came to 16 bases. This CDR3 is CASSTGDSSYQETQYF. The CDR3 coding sequence is TGCGCCAGCAGCACGGGGGACAGTTCGTACCAAGAGACCCAGTACTTC.

This clone was recorded only once. The chain uses TRBV5-5 and TRBJ2-3, with D maybe TRBD1 (5 bases). The V end was cut by 4 bases, the J end by 0 bases, with 18 bases between. CDR1 is SGHKS, CDR2 YYEKEE, per germline (reference sequence). The CDR3 sequence is 17 residues long. CDR3 in amino acids: CASSQAPRATSTDTQYF. The DNA of the CDR3 is TGTGCCAGCAGCCAAGCCCCCAGGGCCACTAGCACAGATACGCAGTATTTT.

The gene calls are TRBV18 and TRBJ1-2, with 7 bases aligning to TRBD1. V lost 5 bases, J lost 0 bases, and 15 bases stayed unmatched. Germline loops: CDR1 KGHSH, CDR2 LQKENI. The length of the CDR3 is 18 residues. CDR3 amino acids: CASSTYALQGSSNYGYTF. The CDR3 DNA follows: TGTGCCAGCTCAACCTACGCTCTACAGGGGTCGTCTAACTATGGCTACACCTTC.

The chain combines TRBV12-5 with TRBJ1-6; D is perhaps TRBD1 (5 bases). Germline V gene lookup returns CDR1 LGHNT and CDR2 FRNRAP. The CDR3 is 12 amino acids. V dropped 6 bases and J dropped 9 bases, with 9 bases sitting between them. The CDR3 is CASGEGRSPLHF. Written as DNA, the CDR3 is TGTGCTAGTGGGGAGGGGCGTTCACCCCTCCACTTT.

This chain connects TRBV6-1 to TRBJ1-5; TRBD1 matches at 7 bases. The germline V gene has CDR1 MNHNS and CDR2 SASEGT. CDR3 length: 16 residues. After removal of 2 bases from V and 6 bases from J, the junction contained 10 bases not matched to a gene. The CDR3 DNA is TGTGCCAGCAGTGAAAGGACGGTAGGGGGCTTTCAGCCCCAGCATTTT. Translation: CASSERTVGGFQPQHF.

The V gene is TRBV7-3, the J gene TRBJ2-2; 8 bases are shared with TRBD2. Germline CDR1 SGHTA, CDR2 FQGTGA. V was pared by 5 bases and J by 7 bases, with 6 bases of the junction left unmatched. This CDR3 is built from 14 residues. CDR3 bases: TGTGCCAGCAGCCTGAGCGGGGGAGGCGGGGAGCTGTTTTTT. As protein: CASSLSGGGGELFF.

The chain links TRBV5-1 to TRBJ2-5; a weak D match, TRBD2 (5 bases). Germline V gives CDR1 SGHRS, CDR2 YFSETQ. The CDR3 spans 14 residues. V lost 4 bases, J lost 4 bases, and 14 bases lay in between. The CDR3: CASSRGQVGETQYF. The CDR3 coding sequence is TGCGCCAGCAGCCGCGGGCAGGTAGGAGAGACCCAGTACTTC.

This sequence joins TRBV4-1 and TRBJ1-4; weak D call: TRBD1 (5 bases). The germline gives CDR1 MGHRA, CDR2 YSYEKL. The CDR3 is made up of 15 amino acids. Trimming left V 1 base short and J 7 bases short, with 13 bases between. The CDR3 DNA reads TGCGCCAGCAGCCAAGGGGGCAGTGGCCCTGAAAAACTGTTTTTT. It is translated as CASSQGGSGPEKLFF.

The V and J genes are TRBV5-1 and TRBJ1-3; tentatively, D is TRBD1 (5 bases). The V and J ends lost 4 bases and 2 bases respectively, with 16 bases between them. The CDR3 length is 16 residues. CDR1 is SGHRS and CDR2 is YFSETQ in the germline V gene. The CDR3 sequence is CASSLAGSGTGNTIYF. The CDR3 DNA follows: TGCGCCAGCAGCCTGGCCGGGTCAGGGACTGGAAACACCATATATTTT.

The CDR3 coding sequence is TGTGCCAGTCGACTCTACACCAACACCGGGGAGCTGTTTTTT. It codes for CASRLYTNTGELFF. The chain has TRBV19 and TRBJ2-2; D is uncertain. Looked up from germline, CDR1 is LNHDA and CDR2 is SQIVND (reference sequence). This CDR3 has 14 residues. V lost 8 bases, J lost 2 bases, and 12 bases lay in between.

The table lists this clone with a few counts. The chain carries TRBV27 and TRBJ1-3; no clear D gene. With 5 bases removed from V and 4 bases from J, the gap between germline ends came to 15 bases. Looked up from germline, CDR1 is MNHEY and CDR2 is SMNVEV (reference sequence). There are 15 residues in the CDR3. The CDR3 loop reads CASSLGRVYGNTIYF. The CDR3 DNA follows: TGTGCCAGCAGTCTGGGGAGGGTATACGGAAACACCATATATTTT.

A remark on this clone: At one end the junction does not follow the germline gene, possibly because of a read error. This chain joins TRBV7-7 and TRBJ2-1, with D maybe TRBD2 (5 bases). Germline V gene sequence: CDR1 SSHAT, CDR2 FNYEAQ (reference sequence). The CDR3 sequence is 14 residues long. DNA for the CDR3: TGTGCTAGCAGCTTGGACGGGATAAGCAATGAGCAGTTCTTC. Translated: CASSLDGISNEQFF.